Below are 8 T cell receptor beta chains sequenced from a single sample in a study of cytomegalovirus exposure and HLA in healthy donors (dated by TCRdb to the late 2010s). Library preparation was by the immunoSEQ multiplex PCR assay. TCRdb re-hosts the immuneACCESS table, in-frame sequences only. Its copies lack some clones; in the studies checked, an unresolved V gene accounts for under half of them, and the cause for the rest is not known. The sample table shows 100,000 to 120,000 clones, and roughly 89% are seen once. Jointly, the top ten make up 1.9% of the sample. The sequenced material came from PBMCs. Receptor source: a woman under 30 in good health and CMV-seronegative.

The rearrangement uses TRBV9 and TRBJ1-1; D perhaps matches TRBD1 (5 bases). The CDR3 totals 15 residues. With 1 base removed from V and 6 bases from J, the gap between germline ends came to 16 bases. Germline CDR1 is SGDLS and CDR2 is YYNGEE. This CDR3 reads CASSVSLGEDSEAFF. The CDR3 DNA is TGTGCCAGCAGCGTAAGTCTGGGGGAGGATTCTGAAGCTTTCTTT. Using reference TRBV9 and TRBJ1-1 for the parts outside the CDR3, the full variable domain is DSGVTQTPKHLITATGQRVTLRCSPRSGDLSVYWYQQSLDQGLQFLIQYYNGEERAKGNILERFSAQQFPDLHSELNLSSLELGDSALYFCASSVSLGEDSEAFFGQGTRLTVV.

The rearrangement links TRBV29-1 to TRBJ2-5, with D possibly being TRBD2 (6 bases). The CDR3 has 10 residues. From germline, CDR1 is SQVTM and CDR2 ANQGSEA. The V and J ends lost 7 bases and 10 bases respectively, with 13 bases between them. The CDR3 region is CSGRLDFQYF. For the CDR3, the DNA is TGCAGCGGCCGACTAGATTTCCAGTACTTC. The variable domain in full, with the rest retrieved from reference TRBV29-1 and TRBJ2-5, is SAVISQKPSRDICQRGTSLTIQCQVDSQVTMMFWYRQQPGQSLTLIATANQGSEATYESGFVIDKFPISRPNLTFSTLTVSNMSPEDSSIYLCSGRLDFQYFGPGTRLLVL.

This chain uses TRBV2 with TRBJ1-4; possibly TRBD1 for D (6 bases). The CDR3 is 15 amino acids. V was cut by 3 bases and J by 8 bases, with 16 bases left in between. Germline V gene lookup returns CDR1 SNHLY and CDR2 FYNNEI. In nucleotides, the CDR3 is TGTGCCAGCAGTGACCAGGGGACAAGGGGGGAAAAACTGTTTTTT. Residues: CASSDQGTRGEKLFF.

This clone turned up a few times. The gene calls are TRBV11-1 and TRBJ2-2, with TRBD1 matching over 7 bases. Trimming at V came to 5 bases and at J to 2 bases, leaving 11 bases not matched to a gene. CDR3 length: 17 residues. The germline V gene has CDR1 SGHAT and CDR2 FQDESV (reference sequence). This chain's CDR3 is CASSPLGRQGNTGELFF. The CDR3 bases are TGTGCCAGCAGCCCACTGGGGCGACAGGGAAACACCGGGGAGCTGTTTTTT. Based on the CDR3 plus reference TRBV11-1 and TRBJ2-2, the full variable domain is EAEVAQSPRYKITEKSQAVAFWCDPISGHATLYWYRQILGQGPELLVQFQDESVVDDSQLPKDRFSAERLKGVDSTLKIQPAELGDSAMYLCASSPLGRQGNTGELFFGEGSRLTVL.

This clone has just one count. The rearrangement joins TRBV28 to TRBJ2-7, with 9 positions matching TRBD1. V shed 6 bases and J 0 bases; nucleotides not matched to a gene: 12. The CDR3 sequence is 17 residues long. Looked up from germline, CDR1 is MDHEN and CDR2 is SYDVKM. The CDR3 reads CASRLPFRTGDSYEQYF. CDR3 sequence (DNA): TGTGCCAGCAGACTCCCCTTCAGGACAGGGGACTCCTACGAGCAGTACTTC.

The CDR3 sequence is CAWSRGVGQKETQYF. The CDR3 DNA follows: TGTGCCTGGAGTCGGGGGGTGGGGCAGAAAGAGACCCAGTACTTC. The rearrangement links TRBV30 to TRBJ2-5, with 7 bases matching TRBD2. The germline CDR1 and CDR2 sequences are GTSNPN and SVGIG (reference sequence). V shed 2 bases, J shed 3 bases, and the junction held 9 bases outside the gene matches. This CDR3 has 15 amino acids.

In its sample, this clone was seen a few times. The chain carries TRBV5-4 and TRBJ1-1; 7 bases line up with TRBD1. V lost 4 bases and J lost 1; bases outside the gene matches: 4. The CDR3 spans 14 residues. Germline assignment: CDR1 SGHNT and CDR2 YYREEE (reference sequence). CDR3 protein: CASSPWTGNTEAFF. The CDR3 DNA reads TGTGCCAGCAGCCCCTGGACAGGGAACACTGAAGCTTTCTTT.

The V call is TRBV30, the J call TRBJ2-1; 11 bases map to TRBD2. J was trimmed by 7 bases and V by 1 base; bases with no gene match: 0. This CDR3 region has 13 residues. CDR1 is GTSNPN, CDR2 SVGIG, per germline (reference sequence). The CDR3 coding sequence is TGTGCCTGGAGTGGGACTAGCGGGAATGAGCAGTTCTTC. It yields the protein CAWSGTSGNEQFF. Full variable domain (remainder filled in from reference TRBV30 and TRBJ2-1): SQTIHQWPATLVQPVGSPLSLECTVEGTSNPNLYWYRQAAGRGLQLLFYSVGIGQISSEVPQNLSASRPQDRQFILSSKKLLLSDSGFYLCAWSGTSGNEQFFGPGTRLTVL.